This T cell receptor (beta chain) was sequenced during a study of T-cell memory formation after mild COVID-19. The study's findings and limits: The pre-infection memory compartment contained some responding clones, suggesting cross-reactive memory joined.

J gave up 7 bases and V 6 bases, and 12 bases lay outside the gene matches. CDR3 length equals 15 residues. Constant-segment primers and 5'RACE yielded cDNA libraries for TCR alpha and TCR beta, each carrying sample barcodes and UMIs. Each CDR3 protein gets one entry after TCRdb re-called the 5' RACE reads with MiXCR. Counted here are 400,000 to 550,000 distinct CDR3 sequences, roughly 25% occurring once; the ten biggest clones make up around an eighth. There are many counts of this clonotype. The antigen remains undetermined. This chain uses TRBV12-3 or TRBV12-4 with TRBJ2-1, with TRBD1 identical over 7 bases. The sequence came from an adult woman who had mild COVID-19 (a few samples of this study predate the infection). Cell type and time point are not known. Sequenced material: PBMCs or a T cell subset sorted from them (not recorded which). The CDR3 loop reads CASSRRQGRTNEQFF. CDR3 sequence (DNA): TGTGCCAGCAGCCGTCGACAGGGAAGGACTAATGAGCAGTTCTTC.